The 18 T cell receptor beta chains given below trace back to one sample, sequenced in a study of a mutant IDH1 vaccine in newly diagnosed glioma. These receptors have no identified antigens. Measured with immunoSEQ multiplex PCR; TCRdb has only the in-frame clones, and not every one. The sample carries almost 95,000 clones, about nine tenths recorded once. Time point here: week 47, end of study. Every vaccine dose comprised 300 ug of mutant IDH1 20-mer peptide plus topical imiquimod. The starting material was PBMCs, obtained from a glioma patient whose treatment included an IDH1 peptide vaccine. These receptors originate from a woman aged 45-60 years with glioma.

The chain recombines TRBV7-9 with TRBJ1-2; 8 nucleotides line up with TRBD1. The ends lost 0 bases at V and 7 bases at J; junction bases unmatched: 1. This CDR3 has 13 amino acids. CDR1 is SEHNR, CDR2 FQNEAQ, per germline (reference sequence). The CDR3 DNA is TGTGCCAGCAGCTTAGCGGACAGGGCTGGCTACACCTTC. Its protein product is CASSLADRAGYTF.

This sequence joins TRBV10-3 and TRBJ2-2; D gene ambiguous. Per germline, CDR1 ENHRY and CDR2 SYGVKD. The CDR3 covers 14 residues. V gave up 7 bases and J gave up 4 bases, with 13 bases separating them. CDR3 loop: CAIKGTSGTGELFF. The CDR3 bases are TGTGCCATCAAAGGAACCTCGGGCACCGGGGAGCTGTTTTTT.

This rearrangement joins TRBV7-3 to TRBJ2-1; 7 bases map to TRBD1. Germline trimming cut 5 bases from V and 4 bases from J; bases unmatched to any gene: 5. The CDR3 extends over 14 amino acids. Germline CDR1 reads SGHTA; CDR2 reads FQGTGA. The DNA for the CDR3 is TGTGCCAGCAGCATCGGGACAGAATACAATGAGCAGTTCTTC. This sequence encodes CASSIGTEYNEQFF.

This chain links TRBV9 with TRBJ2-3; D remains unclear. The CDR3 spans 16 residues. V was clipped by 0 bases and J by 4 bases, with 15 bases between them. Germline V gene lookup returns CDR1 SGDLS and CDR2 YYNGEE. CDR3 amino acids: CASSVGYLSAADTQYF. CDR3 in DNA: TGTGCCAGCAGCGTAGGGTACCTCAGCGCGGCAGATACGCAGTATTTT.

The chain joins TRBV14 to TRBJ2-7; D not certain. Germline CDR1 reads SGHDN; CDR2 reads FVKESK. With 4 bases removed from V and 2 bases from J, the gap between germline ends came to 12 bases. This CDR3 comprises 14 residues. CDR3 DNA sequence: TGTGCCAGCAGCCCAGAACACGGCACCTACGAGCAGTACTTC. It translates to CASSPEHGTYEQYF. Supplemented by reference TRBV14 and TRBJ2-7, the full variable domain reads EAGVTQFPSHSVIEKGQTVTLRCDPISGHDNLYWYRRVMGKEIKFLLHFVKESKQDESGMPNNRFLAERTGGTYSTLKVQPAELEDSGVYFCASSPEHGTYEQYFGPGTRLTVT.

For the CDR3, the DNA is TGTGCCAGCAGCTCCTCGCATGGCTACACCTTC. This encodes CASSSSHGYTF. This chain uses TRBV7-9 with TRBJ1-2; D unresolved. CDR3 length: 11 residues. Germline-derived CDR1 and CDR2 are SEHNR and FQNEAQ (reference sequence). V was cut by 4 bases and J by 6 bases, with 6 bases left in between.

V usage is TRBV6-5 and J usage is TRBJ1-5; D not resolved. Germline lookup yields CDR1 MNHEY and CDR2 SVGAGI. V was cut by 8 bases and J by 0 bases, with 11 bases left in between. The CDR3 runs to 14 residues. The CDR3 DNA is TGTGCCAGCCTTCCCTTCAATAGCAATCAGCCCCAGCATTTT. It encodes CASLPFNSNQPQHF.

V and J are TRBV14 and TRBJ2-7; TRBD1 matches at 10 bases. The CDR3 spans 14 residues. Unmatched junction bases numbered 4, after V lost 4 bases and J lost 4 bases. CDR1 and CDR2 from the germline V gene are SGHDN and FVKESK. In DNA form, the CDR3 reads TGTGCCAGCAGCCCACTGGGACAGGGGTACGAGCAGTACTTC. Its translation: CASSPLGQGYEQYF. Combining the CDR3 with reference TRBV14 and TRBJ2-7 gives the whole variable domain EAGVTQFPSHSVIEKGQTVTLRCDPISGHDNLYWYRRVMGKEIKFLLHFVKESKQDESGMPNNRFLAERTGGTYSTLKVQPAELEDSGVYFCASSPLGQGYEQYFGPGTRLTVT.

In this sample, this clone turned up a few times. This chain uses TRBV7-9 with TRBJ1-1; D gene ambiguous. There are 15 residues in the CDR3. V was clipped by 6 bases and J by 1 base, with 15 bases between them. Germline V lookup: CDR1 SEHNR, CDR2 FQNEAQ (reference sequence). CDR3 amino acids: CASSRSGGSNTEAFF. CDR3 nucleotide sequence: TGTGCCAGCAGTAGATCGGGCGGATCGAACACTGAAGCTTTCTTT. Looking up the rest from reference TRBV7-9 and TRBJ1-1 gives the full variable domain: DTGVSQNPRHKITKRGQNVTFRCDPISEHNRLYWYRQTLGQGPEFLTYFQNEAQLEKSRLLSDRFSAERPKGSFSTLEIQRTEQGDSAMYLCASSRSGGSNTEAFFGQGTRLTVV.

This clone appeared a few times. The genes are TRBV18 and TRBJ1-3; D remains unclear. Trimming shortened V by 2 bases and J by 0 bases, and 11 bases separated the two germline ends. There are 16 residues in the CDR3. Germline V gene data show CDR1 as KGHSH and CDR2 as LQKENI. CDR3 in amino acids: CASSPTAVSSGNTIYF. The CDR3 region has the DNA TGTGCCAGCTCACCAACCGCCGTAAGCTCTGGAAACACCATATATTTT.

V and J are TRBV6-1 and TRBJ1-1; 9 bases fit TRBD1. The CDR3 loop spans 13 amino acids. CDR1 is MNHNS, CDR2 SASEGT, per germline. Trimming removed 10 bases from V and 3 bases from J; junction bases left unmatched: 6. The CDR3 nucleotides read TGTGCCACCCCCCGGACAGGGGACACTGAAGCTTTCTTT. This encodes CATPRTGDTEAFF.

The chain couples TRBV5-5 to TRBJ1-2; D remains unclear. The CDR3 covers 15 residues. The V end was cut by 3 bases, the J end by 8 bases, with 20 bases between. Germline loops: CDR1 SGHKS, CDR2 YYEKEE (reference sequence). CDR3 protein: CASSSPDGPTSGYTF. The CDR3 bases are TGTGCCAGCAGCTCCCCGGACGGCCCCACTTCAGGCTACACCTTC.

This chain joins TRBV7-9 and TRBJ2-1; 7 bases fit TRBD1. Germline trimming cut 1 base from V and 10 bases from J; bases unmatched to any gene: 13. The CDR3 consists of 16 residues. CDR1 SEHNR and CDR2 FQNEAQ come from the germline V gene (reference sequence). As DNA, the CDR3 is TGTGCCAGCAGCTTAGGACAGGGCCCTGGGAAGAACGAGCAGTTCTTC. It is translated as CASSLGQGPGKNEQFF. Looking up the rest from reference TRBV7-9 and TRBJ2-1 gives the full variable domain: DTGVSQNPRHKITKRGQNVTFRCDPISEHNRLYWYRQTLGQGPEFLTYFQNEAQLEKSRLLSDRFSAERPKGSFSTLEIQRTEQGDSAMYLCASSLGQGPGKNEQFFGPGTRLTVL.

The chain couples TRBV25-1 to TRBJ2-7; D is ambiguous. This CDR3 has 15 amino acids. The germline V gene encodes CDR1 MGHDK and CDR2 SYGVNS. With 1 base removed from V and 2 bases from J, the gap between germline ends came to 12 bases. The CDR3 loop reads CASSELTGTPYEQYF. CDR3 nucleotide sequence: TGTGCCAGCAGTGAATTAACCGGTACCCCCTACGAGCAGTACTTC.

This clone is a singleton in its sample. The rearrangement links TRBV27 to TRBJ2-3, with D maybe TRBD2 (5 bases). Trimming removed 5 bases at V and 4 bases at J, with 16 bases between. Germline V gene sequence: CDR1 MNHEY, CDR2 SMNVEV (reference sequence). CDR3 length equals 15 residues. The CDR3 spells CASSRTRAPPDTQYF. CDR3 DNA sequence: TGTGCCAGCAGTCGGACGCGGGCACCCCCAGATACGCAGTATTTT.

In the case of this clone: A read error may produce the germline difference seen at one junction end. The rearrangement links TRBV7-7 to TRBJ2-5; D possibly matches TRBD1 or TRBD2 (5 bases each). CDR3 length equals 13 residues. Germline loops: CDR1 SSHAT, CDR2 FNYEAQ (reference sequence). The CDR3 DNA follows: TGTGCTAGCAGCTTTGGGGGTCAGGAGACCCAGTACTTC. This codes for CASSFGGQETQYF.

This rearrangement joins TRBV19 to TRBJ1-4; D remains ambiguous. The V gene lost 7 bases and the J gene lost 0 bases, with 15 bases spanning the gap. Germline CDR1 LNHDA, CDR2 SQIVND (reference sequence). The CDR3 sequence is 16 residues long. The CDR3 bases are TGTGCCAGTAACGGCAGAAAATATGCAACTAATGAAAAACTGTTTTTT. Translating it yields CASNGRKYATNEKLFF. The entire variable domain, with the rest obtained from reference TRBV19 and TRBJ1-4, is as follows: DGGITQSPKYLFRKEGQNVTLSCEQNLNHDAMYWYRQDPGQGLRLIYYSQIVNDFQKGDIAEGYSVSREKKESFPLTVTSAQKNPTAFYLCASNGRKYATNEKLFFGSGTQLSVL.

The V gene is TRBV5-1, the J gene TRBJ2-2; unclear D gene. The length of the CDR3 is 12 residues. Trimming removed 1 base at V and 6 bases at J, with 4 bases between. Germline V gene lookup returns CDR1 SGHRS and CDR2 YFSETQ. The CDR3: CASSLLAGELFF. The CDR3 region has the DNA TGCGCCAGCAGCTTGCTGGCCGGGGAGCTGTTTTTT. Full variable domain (outside the CDR3, taken from reference TRBV5-1 and TRBJ2-2): KAGVTQTPRYLIKTRGQQVTLSCSPISGHRSVSWYQQTPGQGLQFLFEYFSETQRNKGNFPGRFSGRQFSNSRSEMNVSTLELGDSALYLCASSLLAGELFFGEGSRLTVL.